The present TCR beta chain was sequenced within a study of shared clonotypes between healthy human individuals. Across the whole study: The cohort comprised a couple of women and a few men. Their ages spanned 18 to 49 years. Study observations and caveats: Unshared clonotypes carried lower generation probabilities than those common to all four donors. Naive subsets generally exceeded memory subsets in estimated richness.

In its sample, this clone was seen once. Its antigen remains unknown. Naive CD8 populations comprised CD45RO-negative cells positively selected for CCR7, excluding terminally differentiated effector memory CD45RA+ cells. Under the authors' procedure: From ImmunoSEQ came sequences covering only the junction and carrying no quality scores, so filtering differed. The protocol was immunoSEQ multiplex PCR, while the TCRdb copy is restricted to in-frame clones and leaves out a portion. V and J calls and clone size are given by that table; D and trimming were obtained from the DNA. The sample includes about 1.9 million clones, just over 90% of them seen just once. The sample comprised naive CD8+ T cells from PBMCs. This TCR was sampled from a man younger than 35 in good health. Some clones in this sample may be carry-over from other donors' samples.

The CDR3 nucleotides are TGTGCCACCAGCAGAGGGGGCGGGGGGTATAAGGAGACCCAGTACTTC. The encoded protein is CATSRGGGGYKETQYF. This chain links TRBV15 with TRBJ2-5; 8 bases are a match to TRBD2. CDR1 is LNHNV and CDR2 is YYDKDF in the germline V gene (reference sequence). The CDR3 spans 16 residues. Unmatched junction bases numbered 9, after V lost 1 base and J lost 5 bases.